This T cell receptor beta chain was obtained from a study of cytomegalovirus exposure and HLA in healthy donors. Study-level information: Caucasian-associated ancestry cluster membership applied to about 77% of nearly 400 genotyped donors. Broader study findings: High sensitivity and specificity were reportedly achieved when the classifier diagnosed cytomegalovirus status. Per a later analysis, 18,000 or so TCR beta sequences showed association with HLA alleles at 0.05 false discovery rate.

Regarding this clone: The antigen is unknown.

Donors were nominally healthy when sampled, though unrecorded immune exposures were likely. A multiplex PCR was run with 60 Vbeta primers and 13 Jbeta primers. TCRdb keeps only in-frame clones here, not all; method: immunoSEQ multiplex PCR. The sample has some 140,000 clones, 80% seen once. This CDR3 has 14 amino acids. Germline-derived CDR1 and CDR2 are SGDLS and YYNGEE. V shed 4 bases and J 0 bases; nucleotides not matched to a gene: 3. The sample taken for sequencing was PBMCs. This receptor was identified in a man aged 25 to 40 in good health. This sequence joins TRBV9 and TRBJ1-1; 7 positions match TRBD1. The CDR3 here is CASSPGTVNTEAFF. Here the CDR3 DNA reads TGTGCCAGCAGCCCCGGGACAGTGAACACTGAAGCTTTCTTT.